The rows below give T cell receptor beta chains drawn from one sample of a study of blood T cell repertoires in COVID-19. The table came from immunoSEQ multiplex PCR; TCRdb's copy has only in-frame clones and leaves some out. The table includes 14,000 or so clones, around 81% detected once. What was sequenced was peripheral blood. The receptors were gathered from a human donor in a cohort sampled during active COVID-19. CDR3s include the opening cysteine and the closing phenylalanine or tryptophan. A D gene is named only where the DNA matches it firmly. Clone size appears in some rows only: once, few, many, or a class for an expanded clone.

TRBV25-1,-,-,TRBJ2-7,TGTGCCAGCAGTGAGATCGGCGAGCAGTACTTC,CASSEIGEQYF
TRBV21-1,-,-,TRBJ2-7,TGTGCCAGCAGCAAAGACCTTAGCGGGAGCTGGGAGTACTTC,CASSKDLSGSWEYF
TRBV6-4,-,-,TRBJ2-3,TGTGCCAGCAGTGAGAAGGGGGGGTTGCATACGCAGTATTTT,CASSEKGGLHTQYF
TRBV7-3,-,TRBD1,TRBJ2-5,TGTGCCAGCAGCCGAGGGGGCAGCCAGGATGGGGGAACCCAGTACTTC,CASSRGGSQDGGTQYF
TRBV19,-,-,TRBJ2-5,TGTGCCAGTAGCCAACAGGGAGCCCAAGAGACCCAGTACTTC,CASSQQGAQETQYF
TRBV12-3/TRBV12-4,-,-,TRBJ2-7,TGTGCCAGCAGTCCTACCCGGGGGTATGAGCAGTACTTC,CASSPTRGYEQYF
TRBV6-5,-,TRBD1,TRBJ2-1,TGTGCCAGCAGTTACACCACAGGGGGCTCCTACAATGAGCAGTTCTTC,CASSYTTGGSYNEQFF
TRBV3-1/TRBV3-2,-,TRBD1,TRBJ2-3,TGTGCCAGCAGCCCCCGCCCTTCGGGACAGGGGGGGGATACGCAGTATTTT,CASSPRPSGQGGDTQYF
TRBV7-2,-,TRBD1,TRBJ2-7,TGTGCCAGCAGCGGGACAGTTACCTACGAGCAGTACTTC,CASSGTVTYEQYF
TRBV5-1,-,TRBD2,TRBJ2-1,TGCGCCAGCAGCCTGCGGGAGGGCCCCAATGAGCAGTTCTTC,CASSLREGPNEQFF
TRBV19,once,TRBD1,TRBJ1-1,TGTGCCAGTAGTCAGACAGGGGACACTGAAGCTTTCTTT,CASSQTGDTEAFF
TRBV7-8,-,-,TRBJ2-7,TGTGCCAGCAGCTTAGATGTTGGCAGGGTCTACGAGCAGTACTTC,CASSLDVGRVYEQYF
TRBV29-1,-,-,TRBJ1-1,TGCAGCGGCGGTACAGGGACCACTGAAGCTTTCTTT,CSGGTGTTEAFF
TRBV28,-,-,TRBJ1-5,TGTGCCAGCAGTTTATCGGGGTTTGGCAATCAGCCCCAGCATTTT,CASSLSGFGNQPQHF
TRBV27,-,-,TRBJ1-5,TGTGCCAGCAATTTAGGGGGGGCTACACGCAATCAGCCCCAGCATTTT,CASNLGGATRNQPQHF
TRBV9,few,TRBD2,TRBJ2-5,TGTGCCAGCAGCGTATCTGCGGCTAGCGGGGCCCGAGAGACCCAGTACTTC,CASSVSAASGARETQYF
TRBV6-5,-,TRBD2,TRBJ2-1,TGTGCCAGCAGTTACTCGCGGGAGGGCCGCGATGAGCAGTTCTTC,CASSYSREGRDEQFF
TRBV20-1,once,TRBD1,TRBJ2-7,TGCAGTGCTAGTACAGGGGTGGGCGAGCAGTACTTC,CSASTGVGEQYF
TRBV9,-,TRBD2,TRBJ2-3,TGTGCCAGCAGCGTCACGGGGGGGGGCACAGATACGCAGTATTTT,CASSVTGGGTDTQYF
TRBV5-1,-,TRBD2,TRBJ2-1,TGCGCCAGCAGCTCCGGGGGGAACCCCTACAATGAGCAGTTCTTC,CASSSGGNPYNEQFF
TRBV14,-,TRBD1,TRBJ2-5,TGTGCCAGCAGCCGACTGGGACAGAGAGACCAAGAGACCCAGTACTTC,CASSRLGQRDQETQYF
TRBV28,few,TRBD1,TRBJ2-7,TGTGCCAGCAGTTCATGGACAGGGACTTGGGAGCAGTACTTC,CASSSWTGTWEQYF
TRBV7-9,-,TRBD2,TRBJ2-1,TGTGCCAGCAGTCAGACTAGCGGGAGTGTCCACAATGAGCAGTTCTTC,CASSQTSGSVHNEQFF
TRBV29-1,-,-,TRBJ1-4,TGCAGCGTTGGGGCAGATGAAAAACTGTTTTTT,CSVGADEKLFF
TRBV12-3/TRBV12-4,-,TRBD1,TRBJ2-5,TGTGCCAGCAGCCGGGACAGGGGGGAGACCCAGTACTTC,CASSRDRGETQYF
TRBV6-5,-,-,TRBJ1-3,TGTGCCAGTAGGGCCACAGGGTCGGAGGGAAACACCATATATTTT,CASRATGSEGNTIYF
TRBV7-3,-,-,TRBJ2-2,TGTGCCAGCAGCCCCCATGCCGGGGAGCTGTTTTTT,CASSPHAGELFF